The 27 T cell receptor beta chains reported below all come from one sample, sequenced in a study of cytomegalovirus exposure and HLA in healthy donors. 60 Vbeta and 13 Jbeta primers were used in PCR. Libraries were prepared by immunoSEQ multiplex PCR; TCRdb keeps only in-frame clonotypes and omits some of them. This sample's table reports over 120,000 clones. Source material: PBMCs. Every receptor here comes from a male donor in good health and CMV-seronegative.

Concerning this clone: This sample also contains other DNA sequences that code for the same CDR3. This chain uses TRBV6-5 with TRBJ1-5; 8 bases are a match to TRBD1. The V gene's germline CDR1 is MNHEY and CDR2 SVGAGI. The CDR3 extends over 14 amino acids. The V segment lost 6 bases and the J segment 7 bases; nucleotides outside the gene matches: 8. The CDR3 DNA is TGTGCCAGCAGCTTAGGACAGGGCGGGCAGCCCCAGCATTTT. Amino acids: CASSLGQGGQPQHF.

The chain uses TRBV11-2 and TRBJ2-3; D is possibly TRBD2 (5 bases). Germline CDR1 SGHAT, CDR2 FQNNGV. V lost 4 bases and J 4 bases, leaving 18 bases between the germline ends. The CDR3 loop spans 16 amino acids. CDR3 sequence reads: CASSSSLLAIPDTQYF. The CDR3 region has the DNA TGTGCCAGCAGCTCTTCCCTTCTAGCCATCCCAGATACGCAGTATTTT.

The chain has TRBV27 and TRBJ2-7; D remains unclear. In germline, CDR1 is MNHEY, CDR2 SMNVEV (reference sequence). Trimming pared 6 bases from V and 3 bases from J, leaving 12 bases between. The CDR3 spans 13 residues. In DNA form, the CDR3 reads TGTGCCAGCAGCCAGGCCCTTCTCTACGAGCAGTACTTC. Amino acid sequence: CASSQALLYEQYF.

CDR3 bases: TGTGCCTGGAGTGTACTCCGGACTAGTAGCTCCTACAATGAGCAGTTCTTC. Encoded protein: CAWSVLRTSSSYNEQFF. The V call is TRBV30, the J call TRBJ2-1, with 7 bases fitting TRBD2. V was pared by 0 bases and J by 0 bases, with 8 bases of the junction left unmatched. The CDR3 is 17 residues long. Germline-derived CDR1 and CDR2 are GTSNPN and SVGIG (reference sequence).

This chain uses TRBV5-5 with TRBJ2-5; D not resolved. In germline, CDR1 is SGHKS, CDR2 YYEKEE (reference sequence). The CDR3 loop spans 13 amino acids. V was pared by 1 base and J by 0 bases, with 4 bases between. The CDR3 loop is CASSLLYQETQYF. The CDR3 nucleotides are TGTGCCAGCAGCTTGCTGTACCAAGAGACCCAGTACTTC.

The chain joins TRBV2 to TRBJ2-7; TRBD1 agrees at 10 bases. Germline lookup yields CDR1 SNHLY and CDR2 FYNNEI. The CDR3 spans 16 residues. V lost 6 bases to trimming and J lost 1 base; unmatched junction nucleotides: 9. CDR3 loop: CASSATGGLESYEQYF. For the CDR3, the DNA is TGTGCCAGCAGCGCGACAGGGGGCTTAGAGTCCTACGAGCAGTACTTC.

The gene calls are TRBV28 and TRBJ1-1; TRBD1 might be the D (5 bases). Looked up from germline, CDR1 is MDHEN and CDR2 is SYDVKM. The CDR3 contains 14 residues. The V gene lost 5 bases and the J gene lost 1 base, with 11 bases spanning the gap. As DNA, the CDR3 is TGTGCCAGCAGTCCTCCCGGACAGAACACTGAAGCTTTCTTT. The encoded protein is CASSPPGQNTEAFF. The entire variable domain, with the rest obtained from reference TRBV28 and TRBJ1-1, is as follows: DVKVTQSSRYLVKRTGEKVFLECVQDMDHENMFWYRQDPGLGLRLIYFSYDVKMKEKGDIPEGYSVSREKKERFSLILESASTNQTSMYLCASSPPGQNTEAFFGQGTRLTVV.

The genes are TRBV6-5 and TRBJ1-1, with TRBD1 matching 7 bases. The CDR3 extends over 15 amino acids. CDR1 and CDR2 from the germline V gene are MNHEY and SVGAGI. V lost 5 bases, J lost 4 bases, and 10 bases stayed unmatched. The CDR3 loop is CASSRGQVGGTEAFF. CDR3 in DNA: TGTGCCAGCAGTAGAGGACAGGTGGGGGGCACTGAAGCTTTCTTT.

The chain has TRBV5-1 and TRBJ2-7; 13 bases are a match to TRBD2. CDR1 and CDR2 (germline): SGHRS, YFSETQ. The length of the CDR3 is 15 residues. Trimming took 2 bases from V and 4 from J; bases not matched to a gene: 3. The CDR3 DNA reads TGCGCCAGCAGCTTCGGACTAGCGGGGGATTACGAGCAGTACTTC. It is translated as CASSFGLAGDYEQYF.

In nucleotides, the CDR3 is TGCGCCAGCAGCCAGCAATCCGGGACAGTGATGACCGGGGAGCTGTTTTTT. Protein sequence: CASSQQSGTVMTGELFF. V gene TRBV4-3 combines with J gene TRBJ2-2; TRBD1 agrees at 7 bases. The CDR3 runs 17 residues. V shed 3 bases and J 5 bases; nucleotides not matched to a gene: 12. The germline gives CDR1 LGHNA, CDR2 YSLEER.

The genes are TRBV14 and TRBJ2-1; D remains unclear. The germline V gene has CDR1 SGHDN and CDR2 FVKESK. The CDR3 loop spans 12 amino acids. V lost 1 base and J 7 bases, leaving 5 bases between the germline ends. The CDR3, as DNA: TGTGCCAGCAGCCAAGTAGTTAATGAGCAGTTCTTC. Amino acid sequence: CASSQVVNEQFF. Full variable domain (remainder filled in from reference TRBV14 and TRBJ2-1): EAGVTQFPSHSVIEKGQTVTLRCDPISGHDNLYWYRRVMGKEIKFLLHFVKESKQDESGMPNNRFLAERTGGTYSTLKVQPAELEDSGVYFCASSQVVNEQFFGPGTRLTVL.

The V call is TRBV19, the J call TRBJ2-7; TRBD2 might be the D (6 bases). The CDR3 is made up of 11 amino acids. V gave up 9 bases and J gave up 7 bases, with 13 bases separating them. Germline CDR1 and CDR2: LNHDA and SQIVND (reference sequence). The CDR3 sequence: CASCGEGEQYF. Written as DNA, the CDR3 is TGTGCCAGCTGCGGGGAAGGAGAGCAGTACTTC.

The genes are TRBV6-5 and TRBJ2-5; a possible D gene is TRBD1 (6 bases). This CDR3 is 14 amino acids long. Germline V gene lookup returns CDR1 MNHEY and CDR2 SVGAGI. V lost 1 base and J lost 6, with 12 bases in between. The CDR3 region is CASSYLQGLKTQYF. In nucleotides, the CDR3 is TGTGCCAGCAGTTACTTACAGGGTTTGAAGACCCAGTACTTC.

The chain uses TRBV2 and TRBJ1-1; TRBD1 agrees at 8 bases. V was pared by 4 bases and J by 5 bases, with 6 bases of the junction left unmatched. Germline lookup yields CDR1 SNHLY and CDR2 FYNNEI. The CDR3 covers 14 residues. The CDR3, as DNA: TGTGCCAGCAGTGTCGGGACAGGAGGTACTGAAGCTTTCTTT. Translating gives CASSVGTGGTEAFF.

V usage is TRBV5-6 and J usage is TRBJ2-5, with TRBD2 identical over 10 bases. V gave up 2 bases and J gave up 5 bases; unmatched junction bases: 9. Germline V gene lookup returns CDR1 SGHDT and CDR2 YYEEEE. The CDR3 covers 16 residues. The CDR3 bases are TGTGCCAGCAGCTTAAGAAATAGCGGGAGGAAGGAGACCCAGTACTTC. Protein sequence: CASSLRNSGRKETQYF.

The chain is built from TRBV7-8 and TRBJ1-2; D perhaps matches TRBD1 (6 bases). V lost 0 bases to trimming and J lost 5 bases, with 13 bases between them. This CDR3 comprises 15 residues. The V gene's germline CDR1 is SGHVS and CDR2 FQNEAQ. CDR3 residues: CASSLAGASHYGYTF. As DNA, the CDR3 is TGTGCCAGCAGCTTAGCGGGGGCTTCTCATTATGGCTACACCTTC.

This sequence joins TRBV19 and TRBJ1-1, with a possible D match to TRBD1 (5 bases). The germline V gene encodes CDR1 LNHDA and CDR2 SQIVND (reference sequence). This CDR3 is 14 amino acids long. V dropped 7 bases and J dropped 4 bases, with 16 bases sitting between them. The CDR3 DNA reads TGTGCCAGTAAAAGTGGGGGGTCCGTCACTGAAGCTTTCTTT. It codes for CASKSGGSVTEAFF.

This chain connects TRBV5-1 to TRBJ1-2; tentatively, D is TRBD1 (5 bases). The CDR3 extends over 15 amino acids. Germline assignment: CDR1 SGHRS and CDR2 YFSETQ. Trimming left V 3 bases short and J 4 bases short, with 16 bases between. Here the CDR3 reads CASSWGGVSAYGYTF. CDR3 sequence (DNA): TGCGCCAGCAGCTGGGGGGGGGTCTCTGCCTATGGCTACACCTTC.

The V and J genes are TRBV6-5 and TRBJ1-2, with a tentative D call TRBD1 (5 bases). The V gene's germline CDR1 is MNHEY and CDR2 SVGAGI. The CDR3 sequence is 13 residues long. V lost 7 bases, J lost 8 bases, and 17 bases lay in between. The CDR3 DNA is TGTGCCAGCACTAAGGGGCGGTCGGAAGGCTACACCTTC. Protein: CASTKGRSEGYTF.

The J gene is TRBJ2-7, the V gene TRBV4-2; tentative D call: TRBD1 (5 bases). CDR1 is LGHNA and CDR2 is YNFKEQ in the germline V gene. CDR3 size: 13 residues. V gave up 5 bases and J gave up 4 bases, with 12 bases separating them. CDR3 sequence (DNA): TGTGCCAGCAGCGAGAGAAGGGGTTACGAGCAGTACTTC. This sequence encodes CASSERRGYEQYF.

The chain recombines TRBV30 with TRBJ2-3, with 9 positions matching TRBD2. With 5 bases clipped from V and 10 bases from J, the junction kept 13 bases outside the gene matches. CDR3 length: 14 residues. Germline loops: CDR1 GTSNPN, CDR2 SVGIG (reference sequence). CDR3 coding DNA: TGTGCCTGGTCCCTGAGCGGGGGGCCGTCTGCGCAGTATTTT. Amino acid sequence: CAWSLSGGPSAQYF.

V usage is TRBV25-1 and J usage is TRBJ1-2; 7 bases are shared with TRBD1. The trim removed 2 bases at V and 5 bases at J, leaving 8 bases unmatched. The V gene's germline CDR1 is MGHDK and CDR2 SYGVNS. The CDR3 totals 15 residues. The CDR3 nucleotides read TGTGCCAGCAGTGAACTTACCGGGACAGCGTATGGCTACACCTTC. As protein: CASSELTGTAYGYTF.

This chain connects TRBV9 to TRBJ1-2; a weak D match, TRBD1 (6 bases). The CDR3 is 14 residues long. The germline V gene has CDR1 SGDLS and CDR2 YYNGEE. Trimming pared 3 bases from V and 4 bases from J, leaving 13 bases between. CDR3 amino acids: CASSGEGVTYGYTF. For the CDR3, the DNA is TGTGCCAGCAGCGGCGAGGGGGTGACCTATGGCTACACCTTC.

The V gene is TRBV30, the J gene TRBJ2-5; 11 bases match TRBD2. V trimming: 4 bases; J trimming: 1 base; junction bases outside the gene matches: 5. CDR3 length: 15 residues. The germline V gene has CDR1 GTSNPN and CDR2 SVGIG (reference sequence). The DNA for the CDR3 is TGTGCCTGGATGGTAGCGGGGGGGCCCCAAGAGACCCAGTACTTC. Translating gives CAWMVAGGPQETQYF.

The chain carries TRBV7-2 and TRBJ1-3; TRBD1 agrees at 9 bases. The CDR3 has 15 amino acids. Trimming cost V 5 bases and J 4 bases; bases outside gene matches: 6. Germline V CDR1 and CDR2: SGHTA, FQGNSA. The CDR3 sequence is CASSRFGQGGNTIYF. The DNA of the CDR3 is TGTGCCAGCAGCCGATTTGGACAGGGGGGAAACACCATATATTTT.

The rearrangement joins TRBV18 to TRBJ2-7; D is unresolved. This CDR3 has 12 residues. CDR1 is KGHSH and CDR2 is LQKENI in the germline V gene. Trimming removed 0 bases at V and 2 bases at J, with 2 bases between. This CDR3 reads CASSPPTYEQYF. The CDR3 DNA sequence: TGTGCCAGCTCACCACCCACCTACGAGCAGTACTTC.

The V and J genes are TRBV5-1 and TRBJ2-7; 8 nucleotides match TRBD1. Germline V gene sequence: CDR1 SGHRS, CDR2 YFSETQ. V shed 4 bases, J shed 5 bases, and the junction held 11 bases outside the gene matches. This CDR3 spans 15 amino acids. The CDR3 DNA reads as TGCGCCAGCAGCCAAGGAGCAGGGGGCTTGGACGAGCAGTACTTC. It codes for CASSQGAGGLDEQYF.